The 19 T cell receptor beta chains presented below share a single source sample, sequenced in a study of OX40 agonist ivuxolimab in advanced cancers. TCRdb's copy holds only in-frame clones and misses some; the assay was immunoSEQ multiplex PCR. Of about 60,000 clones in the sample, 86% were seen once. This specimen consisted of CD4+ or CD8+ T cells sorted from blood, obtained in a trial of the OX40 agonist ivuxolimab. The receptors shown here come from an adult with an advanced solid tumor such as melanoma, head and neck, liver or kidney cancer.

The chain has TRBV10-2 and TRBJ1-5; TRBD1 matches 10 bases. CDR3 length: 20 residues. Germline loops: CDR1 WSHSY, CDR2 SAAADI. V dropped 4 bases and J dropped 0; count of bases not matched to a gene: 15. The CDR3 DNA reads as TGCGCCAGCAGTGGATCCCGACAGGGACAGGGGAGTGGTAGCAATCAGCCCCAGCATTTT. This codes for CASSGSRQGQGSGSNQPQHF.

The CDR3 DNA follows: TGTGCCTGGAGTCGGGACAGACCCTATGGCTACACCTTC. Protein: CAWSRDRPYGYTF. The rearrangement uses TRBV30 and TRBJ1-2; 7 bases map to TRBD1. The CDR3 runs 13 residues. V was clipped by 2 bases and J by 4 bases; unmatched bases: 4. Germline CDR1 GTSNPN, CDR2 SVGIG (reference sequence). The full variable domain, in which reference TRBV30 and TRBJ1-2 provide the parts outside the CDR3, is SQTIHQWPATLVQPVGSPLSLECTVEGTSNPNLYWYRQAAGRGLQLLFYSVGIGQISSEVPQNLSASRPQDRQFILSSKKLLLSDSGFYLCAWSRDRPYGYTFGSGTRLTVV.

This chain links TRBV6-1 with TRBJ2-7; D unclear. Germline V gene data show CDR1 as MNHNS and CDR2 as SASEGT. V was cut by 3 bases and J by 0 bases, with 3 bases left in between. CDR3 size: 12 residues. CDR3 nucleotides: TGTGCCAGCAGTGATTTCTCCTACGAGCAGTACTTC. Its translation: CASSDFSYEQYF.

This clone came up once. The CDR3 protein is CASSYVQNNSPLHF. DNA of the CDR3: TGTGCCAGCAGTTACGTCCAGAATAATTCACCCCTCCACTTT. This chain uses TRBV6-5 with TRBJ1-6; unclear D gene. Germline V gene data show CDR1 as MNHEY and CDR2 as SVGAGI. With 2 bases removed from V and 5 bases from J, the gap between germline ends came to 7 bases. The CDR3 has 14 residues.

The chain uses TRBV4-1 and TRBJ1-5; D remains unclear. Germline V gene sequence: CDR1 MGHRA, CDR2 YSYEKL. This CDR3 region has 13 residues. Trimming stripped 4 bases from V and 7 bases from J, with 11 bases between. The CDR3 here is CASSLSTGQPQHF. CDR3 bases: TGCGCCAGCAGCCTATCCACGGGACAGCCCCAGCATTTT.

This CDR3 reads CASSASGGANEQFF. The CDR3 DNA is TGTGCCAGCAGTGCTAGCGGGGGTGCTAATGAGCAGTTCTTC. This rearrangement joins TRBV2 to TRBJ2-1; 10 nucleotides agree with TRBD2. Per the germline V gene, CDR1 is SNHLY and CDR2 is FYNNEI. After removal of 4 bases from V and 7 bases from J, the junction contained 4 bases not matched to a gene. The CDR3 runs to 14 residues.

This chain connects TRBV6-1 to TRBJ1-5; D is uncertain. Trimming cost V 0 bases and J 7 bases, with 10 bases left between them. Germline values: CDR1 MNHNS, CDR2 SASEGT. This CDR3 spans 14 amino acids. For the CDR3, the DNA is TGTGCCAGCAGTGAAGCGGGAGGCCCGCAGCCCCAGCATTTT. Amino acid sequence: CASSEAGGPQPQHF.

This sequence joins TRBV18 and TRBJ1-2; D is uncertain. The V end was cut by 3 bases, the J end by 6 bases, with 11 bases between. This CDR3 spans 13 amino acids. CDR1 and CDR2 (germline): KGHSH, LQKENI. The CDR3 bases are TGTGCCAGCTCACCGTTGGACGGCGATGGCTACACCTTC. Translation: CASSPLDGDGYTF.

The chain combines TRBV5-8 with TRBJ1-2; no firm D call. In germline, CDR1 is SGHTS, CDR2 YDEGEE. The CDR3 covers 12 residues. V lost 0 bases and J 5 bases, leaving 5 bases between the germline ends. DNA for the CDR3: TGTGCCAGCAGCTTGGTTAGATATGGCTACACCTTC. Protein product: CASSLVRYGYTF.

The chain joins TRBV6-5 to TRBJ1-2; tentative D call: TRBD1 (5 bases). Germline values: CDR1 MNHEY, CDR2 SVGAGI. The CDR3 has 13 residues. V lost 4 bases to trimming and J lost 8 bases, with 14 bases between them. DNA of the CDR3: TGTGCCAGCAGTTCCCCAGGGTTAACGGGCTACACCTTC. It is translated as CASSSPGLTGYTF.

The chain has TRBV10-3 and TRBJ2-5; a weak D match, TRBD1 (5 bases). The CDR3 spans 13 residues. Trimming pared 2 bases from V and 5 bases from J, leaving 9 bases between. Germline V CDR1 and CDR2: ENHRY, SYGVKD. The CDR3 region is CAISERGEETQYF. The CDR3 bases are TGTGCCATCAGTGAGAGGGGTGAGGAGACCCAGTACTTC.

This clone was observed once. This chain uses TRBV7-8 with TRBJ2-5; 11 nucleotides line up with TRBD2. The V gene's germline CDR1 is SGHVS and CDR2 FQNEAQ. Trimming at V came to 3 bases and at J to 0 bases, leaving 6 bases not matched to a gene. The CDR3 sequence is 17 residues long. The DNA for the CDR3 is TGTGCCAGCAGCTTCCCCCCGGGACTAGCGGACCAAGAGACCCAGTACTTC. This codes for CASSFPPGLADQETQYF.

V and J are TRBV2 and TRBJ1-2, with D maybe TRBD1 (5 bases). The CDR3 contains 13 residues. Deletions cut 4 bases from V and 8 bases from J, with 14 bases between. CDR1 is SNHLY, CDR2 FYNNEI, per germline. CDR3 DNA: TGTGCCAGCAGTGGAGGGCAGGGATGGGGCTACACCTTC. Its protein product is CASSGGQGWGYTF.

CDR3 coding DNA: TGTGCCAGCAGCTACGCGGGGCGGGAGAACTATGGCTACACCTTC. Translation gives CASSYAGRENYGYTF. The V and J genes are TRBV5-4 and TRBJ1-2; tentative D call: TRBD1 (5 bases). In germline, CDR1 is SGHNT, CDR2 YYREEE (reference sequence). CDR3 length: 15 residues. V was pared by 3 bases and J by 2 bases, with 14 bases between.

The chain uses TRBV25-1 and TRBJ2-3, with a tentative D call TRBD2 (5 bases). CDR3 length equals 14 residues. CDR1 MGHDK and CDR2 SYGVNS come from the germline V gene. The ends were cut back, 4 bases at V and 5 bases at J, with 13 bases in the middle. DNA for the CDR3: TGTGCCAGCAGTGGGGTACACAGCGGAGATACGCAGTATTTT. The encoded protein is CASSGVHSGDTQYF.

The gene calls are TRBV2 and TRBJ1-3; D is uncertain. With 6 bases removed from V and 1 base from J, the gap between germline ends came to 4 bases. Germline lookup yields CDR1 SNHLY and CDR2 FYNNEI. The CDR3 length is 12 residues. The CDR3 DNA reads TGTGCCAGCAGGACTTCTGGAAACACCATATATTTT. This encodes CASRTSGNTIYF.

The chain recombines TRBV18 with TRBJ2-7; 9 nucleotides agree with TRBD2. V dropped 3 bases and J dropped 7; count of bases not matched to a gene: 7. CDR3 length equals 14 residues. CDR1 is KGHSH, CDR2 LQKENI, per germline. The CDR3 sequence is CASSPAGGPVEQYF. CDR3 sequence (DNA): TGTGCCAGCTCACCTGCGGGGGGGCCGGTTGAGCAGTACTTC. Full variable domain (missing parts from reference TRBV18 and TRBJ2-7): NAGVMQNPRHLVRRRGQEARLRCSPMKGHSHVYWYRQLPEEGLKFMVYLQKENIIDESGMPKERFSAEFPKEGPSILRIQQVVRGDSAAYFCASSPAGGPVEQYFGPGTRLTVT.

The chain carries TRBV5-4 and TRBJ2-3; D is uncertain. CDR1 is SGHNT and CDR2 is YYREEE in the germline V gene (reference sequence). V gave up 3 bases and J gave up 2 bases, with 16 bases separating them. The length of the CDR3 is 16 residues. The CDR3 nucleotides are TGTGCCAGCAGCTCGGTAGCTAGGAGACACACAGATACGCAGTATTTT. Translating it yields CASSSVARRHTDTQYF.

V is TRBV29-1 and J is TRBJ1-2; weak D call: TRBD1 (6 bases). Germline V gene sequence: CDR1 SQVTM, CDR2 ANQGSEA. V lost 7 bases, J lost 2 bases, and 14 bases lay in between. This CDR3 is 13 amino acids long. The CDR3 nucleotides are TGCAGCGCAACCGGCAGGGGAAACTATGGCTACACCTTC. It encodes CSATGRGNYGYTF.